The 17 T cell receptor beta chains below were found in one sample sequenced in a study of shared clonotypes between healthy human individuals. Generated by immunoSEQ multiplex PCR, the TCRdb table keeps only in-frame clones and is missing some. Among some 630,000 clones listed, about 78% were seen once. Specimen: memory CD4+ T cells sorted from blood. Sample subset: CD45RA-negative fraction. These receptors all come from a woman younger than 45 in good health.

The chain carries TRBV11-2 and TRBJ2-1; TRBD2 agrees at 7 bases. The CDR3 runs to 16 residues. With V trimmed by 1 base and J by 6 bases, 9 bases remained unmatched. Germline-derived CDR1 and CDR2 are SGHAT and FQNNGV. CDR3 residues: CASSLALAGGGNEQFF. As DNA, the CDR3 is TGTGCCAGCAGCTTAGCCTTAGCGGGTGGAGGCAATGAGCAGTTCTTC. Together with reference TRBV11-2 and TRBJ2-1, the CDR3 gives the full variable domain: EAGVAQSPRYKIIEKRQSVAFWCNPISGHATLYWYQQILGQGPKLLIQFQNNGVVDDSQLPKDRFSAERLKGVDSTLKIQPAKLEDSAVYLCASSLALAGGGNEQFFGPGTRLTVL.

This clone was observed a handful of times. This chain links TRBV28 with TRBJ1-5; D might be TRBD1 (5 bases). Trimming removed 4 bases from V and 9 bases from J, with 28 bases in between. Germline loops: CDR1 MDHEN, CDR2 SYDVKM. The CDR3 is 18 residues long. In DNA form, the CDR3 reads TGTGCCAGCAGTTACCGGGGAGGGCGGACATTTAGTTTTCCGCCCCAGCATTTT. Its protein product is CASSYRGGRTFSFPPQHF.

V and J are TRBV5-5 and TRBJ2-1; no clear D gene. The germline CDR1 and CDR2 sequences are SGHKS and YYEKEE (reference sequence). Trimming stripped 0 bases from V and 6 bases from J, with 10 bases between. The CDR3 is made up of 14 amino acids. CDR3 nucleotide sequence: TGTGCCAGCAGCTTGGTGCCGGAGATCAATGAGCAGTTCTTC. It yields the protein CASSLVPEINEQFF.

About this clone itself: The same CDR3 can be traced to other DNA sequences in this sample. The chain is built from TRBV7-3 and TRBJ2-5, with a weak D call TRBD2 (6 bases). V lost 2 bases to trimming and J lost 4 bases, with 11 bases between them. This CDR3 has 14 amino acids. Germline CDR1 and CDR2: SGHTA and FQGTGA. The chain's CDR3 is CASSLGGRGETQYF. The CDR3 DNA reads as TGTGCCAGCAGCTTAGGGGGGAGAGGAGAGACCCAGTACTTC.

This chain uses TRBV25-1 with TRBJ2-6; 10 nucleotides match TRBD1. The germline gives CDR1 MGHDK, CDR2 SYGVNS. The CDR3 is made up of 18 amino acids. After removal of 6 bases from V and 4 bases from J, the junction contained 12 bases not matched to a gene. For the CDR3, the DNA is TGTGCCAGCAGAGGGGGACAGGGGATTCGAAGAGGGGCCAACGTCCTGACTTTC. Amino acid sequence: CASRGGQGIRRGANVLTF.

The chain recombines TRBV2 with TRBJ2-2, with D possibly matching TRBD1 (5 bases). The V gene lost 8 bases and the J gene lost 6 bases, with 16 bases spanning the gap. Germline V gene lookup returns CDR1 SNHLY and CDR2 FYNNEI. This CDR3 has 14 residues. This CDR3 reads CASGVTTRAGELFF. Here the CDR3 DNA reads TGTGCCAGCGGTGTTACCACCAGGGCCGGGGAGCTGTTTTTT.

V gene TRBV5-1 combines with J gene TRBJ2-1; 8 nucleotides align to TRBD2. The CDR3 contains 15 residues. Germline-derived CDR1 and CDR2 are SGHRS and YFSETQ. J was trimmed by 8 bases and V by 2 bases; bases with no gene match: 9. This CDR3 is CASSFSGSNFDEQFF. CDR3 DNA: TGCGCCAGCAGCTTCAGCGGGAGTAATTTCGATGAGCAGTTCTTC.

The genes are TRBV27 and TRBJ2-7; 13 bases align to TRBD2. The CDR3 is 14 amino acids. Per germline, CDR1 MNHEY and CDR2 SMNVEV (reference sequence). The trim removed 8 bases at V and 1 base at J, leaving 2 bases unmatched. CDR3 in DNA: TGTGCCAGCGGGACTAGCGGGGCGTCCTACGAGCAGTACTTC. Translated: CASGTSGASYEQYF.

This chain links TRBV5-4 with TRBJ2-2; D remains ambiguous. Trimming pared 3 bases from V and 0 bases from J, leaving 9 bases between. The CDR3 spans 15 residues. Germline assignment: CDR1 SGHNT and CDR2 YYREEE (reference sequence). The chain's CDR3 is CASSSKLPNTGELFF. The CDR3, as DNA: TGTGCCAGCAGCTCCAAACTACCGAACACCGGGGAGCTGTTTTTT.

CDR3 in amino acids: CASSPQPGDYEQYF. The CDR3 DNA reads as TGCGCCAGCAGCCCCCAGCCAGGGGACTACGAGCAGTACTTC. The J gene is TRBJ2-7, the V gene TRBV5-1, with D possibly matching TRBD1 (6 bases). The CDR3 has 14 amino acids. Deletions cut 4 bases from V and 3 bases from J, with 14 bases between. CDR1 SGHRS and CDR2 YFSETQ come from the germline V gene.

As for this clone: Other DNA sequences in this specimen translate into the identical CDR3. This chain links TRBV5-1 with TRBJ1-1; D gene unclear. This CDR3 spans 13 amino acids. With 1 base removed from V and 2 bases from J, the gap between germline ends came to 6 bases. Germline V gene lookup returns CDR1 SGHRS and CDR2 YFSETQ. Here the CDR3 DNA reads TGCGCCAGCAGCTTGTCTCTTAACACTGAAGCTTTCTTT. As protein: CASSLSLNTEAFF.

CDR3 loop: CASSQEKGLIGFTDTQYF. CDR3 sequence (DNA): TGCGCCAGCAGCCAAGAAAAAGGGCTCATTGGTTTCACAGATACGCAGTATTTT. The rearrangement uses TRBV4-1 and TRBJ2-3, with no clear D. The CDR3 has 18 residues. The V end was cut by 0 bases, the J end by 2 bases, with 18 bases between. Germline CDR1 reads MGHRA; CDR2 reads YSYEKL.

As DNA, the CDR3 is TGTGCCAGCAGGGAACAAGGATTTGAAGCTTTCTTT. This encodes CASREQGFEAFF. The genes are TRBV6-1 and TRBJ1-1; D is unresolved. This CDR3 spans 12 amino acids. Trimming took 6 bases from V and 7 from J, leaving 12 bases between them. Per the germline V gene, CDR1 is MNHNS and CDR2 is SASEGT.

This clone was counted a single time. The chain couples TRBV6-1 to TRBJ2-4; D remains ambiguous. The CDR3 is 13 residues long. Germline CDR1 reads MNHNS; CDR2 reads SASEGT. The V and J ends lost 8 bases and 6 bases respectively, with 14 bases between them. Here the CDR3 DNA reads TGTGCCAGCCCGGACGGAAGTTCAAACATTCAGTACTTC. Protein: CASPDGSSNIQYF.

This rearrangement joins TRBV25-1 to TRBJ2-1, with 7 bases matching TRBD2. The CDR3 consists of 16 residues. Germline V gene lookup returns CDR1 MGHDK and CDR2 SYGVNS. V lost 4 bases and J lost 9; bases outside the gene matches: 15. The CDR3 nucleotides read TGTGCCAGCAGTGGCCAGCGGGGTGTCTCCATCGGTGAGCAGTTCTTC. Translated, it gives CASSGQRGVSIGEQFF. Full variable domain (remainder filled in from reference TRBV25-1 and TRBJ2-1): EADIYQTPRYLVIGTGKKITLECSQTMGHDKMYWYQQDPGMELHLIHYSYGVNSTEKGDLSSESTVSRIRTEHFPLTLESARPSHTSQYLCASSGQRGVSIGEQFFGPGTRLTVL.

The chain combines TRBV11-3 with TRBJ2-2; the D call may be TRBD1 or TRBD2 (5 bases each). In germline, CDR1 is SGHNT, CDR2 YENEEA. Trimming took 5 bases from V and 5 from J, leaving 12 bases between them. The CDR3 has 14 residues. The CDR3 reads CASSLSGPTGELFF. The CDR3 DNA reads TGTGCCAGCAGCCTATCGGGGCCTACCGGGGAGCTGTTTTTT.

This clone was recorded once. This sequence joins TRBV28 and TRBJ1-5, with a possible D match to TRBD1 (5 bases). Germline lookup yields CDR1 MDHEN and CDR2 SYDVKM. Trimming took 6 bases from V and 2 from J, leaving 8 bases between them. This CDR3 spans 13 amino acids. The CDR3 DNA reads TGTGCCAGCAGCCGGGGCGGCAATCAGCCCCAGCATTTT. The encoded protein is CASSRGGNQPQHF. Using reference TRBV28 and TRBJ1-5 for the parts outside the CDR3, the full variable domain is DVKVTQSSRYLVKRTGEKVFLECVQDMDHENMFWYRQDPGLGLRLIYFSYDVKMKEKGDIPEGYSVSREKKERFSLILESASTNQTSMYLCASSRGGNQPQHFGDGTRLSIL.